This passage covers 20 T cell receptor beta chains from one sample sequenced in a study of blood T cell repertoires in COVID-19. The method was immunoSEQ multiplex PCR; TCRdb's version includes in-frame clones alone and lacks a portion of them. The table includes 200,000 to 250,000 clones, over 80% detected once. Sample: PBMCs or T cells enriched from blood (not recorded which). These receptors all come from a woman aged 40 to 55 who had recovered from COVID-19.

This chain connects TRBV3-1 (or the pseudogene TRBV3-2) to TRBJ2-3; no clear D gene. CDR1 is LGHDT, CDR2 YNNKEL, per germline (reference sequence). Trimming removed 1 base at V and 6 bases at J, with 5 bases between. The CDR3 runs to 12 residues. In DNA, the CDR3 is TGTGCCAGCAGCCAAGGAGGTGATACGCAGTATTTT. Protein sequence: CASSQGGDTQYF.

The rearrangement uses TRBV6-2 or TRBV6-3 and TRBJ1-1; possible D gene TRBD1, 6 bases. The CDR3 contains 14 residues. Between the trimmed V and J ends, which lost 0 bases and 4 bases, there was a span of 9 bases. The V gene's germline CDR1 is MNHEY and CDR2 SVGEGT. As DNA, the CDR3 is TGTGCCAGCAGTTACTCGAGGGGGGGCACTGAAGCTTTCTTT. Translation: CASSYSRGGTEAFF.

The chain employs TRBV9 and TRBJ2-1; 7 bases map to TRBD2. CDR3 length: 13 residues. The germline V gene encodes CDR1 SGDLS and CDR2 YYNGEE. Trimming at V came to 4 bases and at J to 6 bases, leaving 4 bases not matched to a gene. CDR3 sequence: CASSSRTSNEQFF. In nucleotides, the CDR3 is TGTGCCAGCAGCTCTAGGACTAGCAATGAGCAGTTCTTC.

This clone was picked up one time. V and J are TRBV5-1 and TRBJ1-2, with a possible D match to TRBD1 (5 bases). The germline gives CDR1 SGHRS, CDR2 YFSETQ. This CDR3 spans 14 amino acids. V lost 2 bases and J 11 bases, leaving 19 bases between the germline ends. DNA for the CDR3: TGCGCCAGCAGCTTCGGTGCAGGGAATTCCGGGTACACCTTC. Its protein product is CASSFGAGNSGYTF.

This clone was counted only a few times. The chain combines TRBV4-3 with TRBJ1-6, with unresolved D. There are 15 residues in the CDR3. Trimming shortened V by 2 bases and J by 9 bases, and 14 bases separated the two germline ends. The germline gives CDR1 LGHNA, CDR2 YSLEER. The DNA of the CDR3 is TGCGCCAGCAGCCAAAGCGGGTTCGAAGGTTCACCCCTCCACTTT. Translated: CASSQSGFEGSPLHF.

The chain carries TRBV21-1 and TRBJ2-1; no check of the table's D call, TRBD2, against the DNA was made. TRBV21-1 is listed as a pseudogene. The CDR3 contains 20 residues. The CDR3 DNA sequence: TGTGCCAGCAGCAAAGCCGGGGGGCCATGGGGCTCTAGCGGGAGGAATGAGCAGTTCTTC. Its protein product is CASSKAGGPWGSSGRNEQFF.

The V gene is TRBV2, the J gene TRBJ1-2; D ambiguous. The CDR3 covers 13 residues. V lost 3 bases to trimming and J lost 3 bases, with 8 bases between them. The V gene's germline CDR1 is SNHLY and CDR2 FYNNEI. DNA for the CDR3: TGTGCCAGCAGTGATGGCGGGGACTATGGCTACACCTTC. This gives the protein CASSDGGDYGYTF.

V and J are TRBV24-1 and TRBJ2-3; a possible D gene is TRBD2 (5 bases). The CDR3 has 13 amino acids. Trimming left V 7 bases short and J 9 bases short, with 16 bases between. Germline CDR1 reads KGHDR; CDR2 reads SFDVKD. In nucleotides, the CDR3 is TGTGCCACCAGGGGTCGTCGGGAAAGAACGCAGTATTTT. It codes for CATRGRRERTQYF.

This chain links TRBV5-4 with TRBJ2-2, with 7 bases lining up with TRBD1. Germline trimming cut 0 bases from V and 3 bases from J; bases unmatched to any gene: 5. Per the germline V gene, CDR1 is SGHNT and CDR2 is YYREEE (reference sequence). This CDR3 comprises 16 residues. CDR3 bases: TGTGCCAGCAGCTTGGAGGGACAGACCTACACCGGGGAGCTGTTTTTT. Translating gives CASSLEGQTYTGELFF.

The chain carries TRBV27 and TRBJ1-6; the match to TRBD1 covers 8 bases. Germline V lookup: CDR1 MNHEY, CDR2 SMNVEV (reference sequence). Trimming cost V 6 bases and J 9 bases; bases outside gene matches: 4. The CDR3 runs to 13 residues. The CDR3, as DNA: TGTGCCAGCAGCGACAGGGGTTCTTCACCCCTCCACTTT. Amino acid sequence: CASSDRGSSPLHF.

The table lists this clone with a count of one. The chain is built from TRBV4-1 and TRBJ1-1; D not resolved. Trimming removed 0 bases from V and 1 base from J, with 12 bases in between. CDR1 is MGHRA, CDR2 YSYEKL, per germline. CDR3 length equals 16 residues. Written as DNA, the CDR3 is TGCGCCAGCAGCCAAGAAATGTGGCCCAAGAACACTGAAGCTTTCTTT. Residues: CASSQEMWPKNTEAFF.

This chain links TRBV7-2 with TRBJ2-5; D might be TRBD1 (5 bases). The CDR3 is made up of 14 amino acids. The germline V gene encodes CDR1 SGHTA and CDR2 FQGNSA. Trimming removed 2 bases at V and 3 bases at J, with 10 bases between. The CDR3 loop is CASSLYRRKETQYF. For the CDR3, the DNA is TGTGCCAGCAGCTTATACAGGCGCAAAGAGACCCAGTACTTC.

The V gene is TRBV5-1, the J gene TRBJ1-1, with a tentative D call TRBD1 (5 bases). The germline V gene has CDR1 SGHRS and CDR2 YFSETQ. The CDR3 is made up of 15 amino acids. Trimming shortened V by 0 bases and J by 0 bases, and 9 bases separated the two germline ends. CDR3 nucleotides: TGCGCCAGCAGCTTGGGGCGCAGGGTGAACACTGAAGCTTTCTTT. This sequence encodes CASSLGRRVNTEAFF.

This chain connects TRBV30 to TRBJ2-5; D is unresolved. CDR3 length: 14 amino acids. The germline CDR1 and CDR2 sequences are GTSNPN and SVGIG (reference sequence). Trimming removed 0 bases from V and 1 base from J, with 9 bases in between. DNA for the CDR3: TGTGCCTGGAGTGTCCGCCGGGTCCAAGAGACCCAGTACTTC. It translates to CAWSVRRVQETQYF.

This clone was seen ten or more times. Other DNA sequences from this sample encode an identical CDR3 as well. This chain uses TRBV18 with TRBJ1-1; 7 bases line up with TRBD1. Looked up from germline, CDR1 is KGHSH and CDR2 is LQKENI. V was clipped by 2 bases and J by 1 base; unmatched bases: 1. The CDR3 is 14 amino acids. CDR3: CASSPTGENTEAFF. CDR3 nucleotides: TGTGCCAGCTCACCAACAGGGGAGAACACTGAAGCTTTCTTT.

The rearrangement uses TRBV7-6 and TRBJ1-6; the D gene is possibly TRBD1 (6 bases). The CDR3 has 15 amino acids. CDR1 SGHVS and CDR2 FNYEAQ come from the germline V gene. The V end was cut by 0 bases, the J end by 7 bases, with 10 bases between. CDR3 residues: CASSLAGQGNSPLHF. For the CDR3, the DNA is TGTGCCAGCAGCTTAGCTGGGCAGGGGAATTCACCCCTCCACTTT.

The chain is built from TRBV7-2 and TRBJ2-4; 7 bases fit TRBD1. Germline V gene data show CDR1 as SGHTA and CDR2 as FQGNSA. With V trimmed by 1 base and J by 1 base, 4 bases remained unmatched. The CDR3 sequence is 16 residues long. The CDR3 DNA is TGTGCCAGCAGCTTAGAGGGGGCACGGGCCAAAAACATTCAGTACTTC. Translated: CASSLEGARAKNIQYF.

The CDR3 loop is CASSPDSTGELFF. CDR3 DNA sequence: TGTGCCAGCAGTCCCGACAGCACCGGGGAGCTGTTTTTT. This chain uses TRBV28 with TRBJ2-2, with D perhaps TRBD1 (5 bases). Trimming took off 5 bases at V and 4 bases at J, with 8 bases between the two ends. The CDR3 runs 13 residues. Germline lookup yields CDR1 MDHEN and CDR2 SYDVKM.

The rearrangement links TRBV2 to TRBJ2-7; tentative D call: TRBD2 (6 bases). Germline lookup yields CDR1 SNHLY and CDR2 FYNNEI. The CDR3 covers 14 residues. V was pared by 2 bases and J by 3 bases, with 11 bases between. The CDR3 coding sequence is TGTGCCAGCAGTGAAACGGGACTGGGCTACGAGCAGTACTTC. Its protein product is CASSETGLGYEQYF. The whole variable domain, filled in from reference TRBV2 and TRBJ2-7, reads EPEVTQTPSHQVTQMGQEVILRCVPISNHLYFYWYRQILGQKVEFLVSFYNNEISEKSEIFDDQFSVERPDGSNFTLKIRSTKLEDSAMYFCASSETGLGYEQYFGPGTRLTVT.

Only a few counts were recorded for this clone. The chain uses TRBV19 and TRBJ2-7; D might be TRBD2 (6 bases). The CDR3 covers 16 residues. The V end lost 5 bases, the J end lost 1 base, and 18 bases lay between the germline ends. CDR1 LNHDA and CDR2 SQIVND come from the germline V gene (reference sequence). The CDR3 loop reads CASSLRRGARSYEQYF. The DNA of the CDR3 is TGTGCCAGTAGTCTCCGGCGGGGAGCCCGGTCCTACGAGCAGTACTTC.